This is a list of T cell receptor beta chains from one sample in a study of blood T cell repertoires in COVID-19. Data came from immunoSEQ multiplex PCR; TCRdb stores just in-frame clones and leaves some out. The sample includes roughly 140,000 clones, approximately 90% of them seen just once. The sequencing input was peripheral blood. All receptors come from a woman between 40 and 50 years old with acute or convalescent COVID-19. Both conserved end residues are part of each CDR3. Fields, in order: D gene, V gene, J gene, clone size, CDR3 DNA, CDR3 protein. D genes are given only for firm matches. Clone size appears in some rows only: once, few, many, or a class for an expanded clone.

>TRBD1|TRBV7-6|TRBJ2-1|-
TGTGCCAGCAGCGCCGGGACAGCTCGAGGGGCGCAGTTCTTC
CASSAGTARGAQFF
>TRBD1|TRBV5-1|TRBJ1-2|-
TGCGCCAGCAGCTTCCTAACAGGGGGCACTCGGTCCATAGTGCGCCTCTATGGCTACACCTTC
CASSFLTGGTRSIVRLYGYTF
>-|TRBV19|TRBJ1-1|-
TGTGCCAGTAGTATGAGAGCCGGGATTGAAGCTTTCTTT
CASSMRAGIEAFF
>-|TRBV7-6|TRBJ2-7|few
TGTGCCAGCAGCCCTTCGGGTGAATGGGAGCAGTACTTC
CASSPSGEWEQYF
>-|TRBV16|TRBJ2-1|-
TGTGCCAGCACCGACATGGATGAGCAGTTCTTC
CASTDMDEQFF
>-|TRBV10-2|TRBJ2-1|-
TGCGCCAGCAGGAAGGGGAACTCCTACAATGAGCAGTTCTTC
CASRKGNSYNEQFF
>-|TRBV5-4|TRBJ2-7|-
TGTGCCAGCAGCTTGGATCCGGGGAGCGAGCAGTACTTC
CASSLDPGSEQYF
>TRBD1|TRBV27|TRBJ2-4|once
TGTGCCAGCAGTTTTGGGACAGCCCTAGCCAAAAACATTCAGTACTTC
CASSFGTALAKNIQYF
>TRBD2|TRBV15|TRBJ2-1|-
TGTGCCACCAGTTTACTAGCGGGAGCCTCCTACAATGAGCAGTTCTTC
CATSLLAGASYNEQFF
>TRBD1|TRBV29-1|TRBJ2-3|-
TGCAGCGTTGGTTTCGCACAGGGGCGGGATACGCAGTATTTT
CSVGFAQGRDTQYF
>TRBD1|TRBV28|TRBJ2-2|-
TGTGCCAGCAGTTGGTACAGGGGGACCGGGGAGCTGTTTTTT
CASSWYRGTGELFF
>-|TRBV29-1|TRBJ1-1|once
TGCAGCGTTGTTAAGCAGGGCGAGAACACTGAAGCTTTCTTT
CSVVKQGENTEAFF
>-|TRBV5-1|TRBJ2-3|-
TGCGCCAGCAGCTTGGGATATGGCTCCGGGGACTTACTATCCGCCACAGATACGCAGTATTTT
CASSLGYGSGDLLSATDTQYF
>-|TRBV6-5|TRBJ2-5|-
TGTGCCAGCAGTCTTGACTCTCAGCAGACCCAGTACTTC
CASSLDSQQTQYF
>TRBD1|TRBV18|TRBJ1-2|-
TGTGCCAGCTCACCATTTTCCAGGGGGCAGGGCTACACCTTC
CASSPFSRGQGYTF
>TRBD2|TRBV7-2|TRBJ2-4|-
TGTGCCAGCAGCCCAAGAGCGGGGGTCGGAGCCAAAAACATTCAGTACTTC
CASSPRAGVGAKNIQYF
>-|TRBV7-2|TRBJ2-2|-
TGTGCCAGCAGCAGAAAGGGCCGAACAGGGAACACCGGGGAGCTGTTTTTT
CASSRKGRTGNTGELFF
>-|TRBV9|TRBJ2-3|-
TGTGCCAGCCAAGGAGGGGGGGGATTTAGCACAGATACGCAGTATTTT
CASQGGGGFSTDTQYF
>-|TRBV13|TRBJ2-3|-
TGTGCCAGCAGCTTATGGAAGGGGACTAGCACAGATACGCAGTATTTT
CASSLWKGTSTDTQYF
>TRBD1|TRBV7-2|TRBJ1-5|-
TGTGCCAGCAGCTTAGACAGGGGGAGCAATCAGCCCCAGCATTTT
CASSLDRGSNQPQHF
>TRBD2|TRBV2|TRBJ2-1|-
TGTGCCAGCAGGGATCCGGGACTAGACGTTGAGCAGTTCTTC
CASRDPGLDVEQFF
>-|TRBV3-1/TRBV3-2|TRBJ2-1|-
TGTGCCAGCAGCCTAGACAGTTATCCCTACAATGAGCAGTTCTTC
CASSLDSYPYNEQFF
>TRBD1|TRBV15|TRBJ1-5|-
TGTGCCACCAGCCGATGGAGGGGGCTTCGTGGCAATCAGCCCCAGCATTTT
CATSRWRGLRGNQPQHF
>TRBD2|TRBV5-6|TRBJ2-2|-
TGTGCCAGCAGCAGGCCCGTTTGGGCGGGAGGAATCTACACCGGGGAGCTGTTTTTT
CASSRPVWAGGIYTGELFF
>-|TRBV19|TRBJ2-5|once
TGTGCCAGTAGTATAGATAGGTCAGGGAAAGAGACCCAGTACTTC
CASSIDRSGKETQYF
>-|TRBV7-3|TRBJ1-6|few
TGTGCCAGCAGCTTATGGGGAGAGATTAATTCACCCCTCCACTTT
CASSLWGEINSPLHF
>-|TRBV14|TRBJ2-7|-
TGTGCCAGCAGCCTAGTAAGTCCGGGCGAGCAGTACTTC
CASSLVSPGEQYF
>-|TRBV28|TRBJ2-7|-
TGTGCCAGCAGTTCTCTGACCCTTACACCCGTTCAGAGGTACGAGCAGTACTTC
CASSSLTLTPVQRYEQYF
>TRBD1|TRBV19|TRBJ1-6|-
TGTGCCAGTAGCCCTACAGGGGGAGGGGCCCTCCACTTT
CASSPTGGGALHF
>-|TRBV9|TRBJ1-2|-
TGTGCCAGCAGCGCGGGACTGCCCTATGGCTACACCTTC
CASSAGLPYGYTF
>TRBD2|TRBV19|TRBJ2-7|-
TGTGCCAGTAGTGGGACTAGCGCGGAGAGCTCCTACGAGCAGTACTTC
CASSGTSAESSYEQYF
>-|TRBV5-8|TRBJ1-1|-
TGTGCCAGCTATCCTTACGATGGAGGGACTGAAGCTTTCTTT
CASYPYDGGTEAFF
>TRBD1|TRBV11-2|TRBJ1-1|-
TGTGCCAGCAGCCCGCGACAGGGCCCTAACACTGAAGCTTTCTTT
CASSPRQGPNTEAFF
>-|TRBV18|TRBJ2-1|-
TGTGCCAGCTCGGGAACTAGTAACAATGAGCAGTTCTTC
CASSGTSNNEQFF
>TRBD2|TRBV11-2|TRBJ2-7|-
TGTGCCAGCAGCTTAACGGATGGGACTAGCGGCTACGAGCAGTACTTC
CASSLTDGTSGYEQYF
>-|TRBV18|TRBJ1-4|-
TGTGCCAGCTCACCATTAGGAGGAGCAACTAATGAAAAACTGTTTTTT
CASSPLGGATNEKLFF
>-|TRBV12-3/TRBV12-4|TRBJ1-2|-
TGTGCCAGCAGTTTAGGGCAGGGAAGAGGCTACACCTTC
CASSLGQGRGYTF
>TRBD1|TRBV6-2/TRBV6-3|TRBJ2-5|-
TGTGCCAGCAGTTACTATCAGGGGGCTGAGACCCAGTACTTC
CASSYYQGAETQYF
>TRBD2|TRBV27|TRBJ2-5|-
TGTGCCAGCAGTTTTACCGGGACTAGTCGTGAGACCCAGTACTTC
CASSFTGTSRETQYF
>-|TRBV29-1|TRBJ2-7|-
TGCAGCGTTGATAGGGGTAGCTCCTACGAGCAGTACTTC
CSVDRGSSYEQYF
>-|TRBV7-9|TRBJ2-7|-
TGTGCCAGCAGCTTAGCTAGTTCGGTCGACGAGCAGTACTTC
CASSLASSVDEQYF
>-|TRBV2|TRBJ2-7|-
TGTGCCAGCAGTGCCCCCCCAGGGCGGGGTCGAGAGCAGTACTTC
CASSAPPGRGREQYF
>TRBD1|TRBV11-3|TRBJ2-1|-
TGTGCCAGCAGCTTACCCCGGGGACAGACAGAACAATACAATGAGCAGTTCTTC
CASSLPRGQTEQYNEQFF
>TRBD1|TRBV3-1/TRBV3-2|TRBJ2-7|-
TGTGCCAGCAGCCGGGACAGGGGGAGCGAGCAGTACTTC
CASSRDRGSEQYF
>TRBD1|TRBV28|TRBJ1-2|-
TGTGCCAGCAGTCGGACAGGGGGGCCTGCTAACTATGGCTACACCTTC
CASSRTGGPANYGYTF
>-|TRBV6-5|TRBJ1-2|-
TGTGCCAGCAGTTACTCAACTCGGGGTAACTATGGCTACACCTTC
CASSYSTRGNYGYTF
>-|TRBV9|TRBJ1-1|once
TGTGCCAGCAGCGGAAAGACCGGGAGTACTGAAGCTTTCTTT
CASSGKTGSTEAFF